This TCR beta chain was observed in a study of OX40 agonist ivuxolimab in advanced cancers. On the study more broadly: Hepatocellular carcinoma, melanoma, renal cell or head and neck cancer occurred in dose-escalation patients. The dose-escalation cohort was roughly 84% male, with a mean age of 60 years, ranging about 23 to 80. Checkpoint inhibitors had been given previously to 35% to 50% of patients. Study results and caveats: It was also the case that some nonresponders had low normalized T-cell clonal expansion.

Libraries were prepared by immunoSEQ multiplex PCR; TCRdb keeps only in-frame clonotypes and omits some of them. The table records 40,000 to 65,000 clones, over 75% of them present only once. Notes on this clone: The antigen is unknown.

Looked up from germline, CDR1 is SNHLY and CDR2 is FYNNEI. Trimming removed 6 bases at V and 5 bases at J, with 15 bases between. This CDR3 is 14 amino acids long. The clonotype was recovered from an adult with an advanced solid tumor such as melanoma, head and neck, liver or kidney cancer. Sequenced here: CD4+ or CD8+ T cells sorted from blood, sampled in a trial of the OX40 agonist ivuxolimab. The chain links TRBV2 to TRBJ2-3, with D possibly matching TRBD1 (6 bases). The CDR3 sequence is CASSLRGSGDTQYF. Written as DNA, the CDR3 is TGTGCCAGCAGCTTAAGGGGGAGCGGAGATACGCAGTATTTT.